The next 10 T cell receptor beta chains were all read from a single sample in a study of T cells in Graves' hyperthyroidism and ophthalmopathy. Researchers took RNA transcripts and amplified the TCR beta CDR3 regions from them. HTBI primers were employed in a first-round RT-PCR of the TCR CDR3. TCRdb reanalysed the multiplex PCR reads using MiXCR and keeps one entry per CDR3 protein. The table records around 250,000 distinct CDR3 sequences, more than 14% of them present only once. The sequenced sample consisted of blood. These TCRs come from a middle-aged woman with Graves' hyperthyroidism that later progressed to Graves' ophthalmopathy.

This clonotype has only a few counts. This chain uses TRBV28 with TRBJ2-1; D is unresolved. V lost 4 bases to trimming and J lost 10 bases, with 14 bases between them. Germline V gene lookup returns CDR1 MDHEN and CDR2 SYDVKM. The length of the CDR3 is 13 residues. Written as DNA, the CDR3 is TGTGCCAGCAGTTCCAATCCCTCTGGGGAGCAGTTCTTC. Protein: CASSSNPSGEQFF.

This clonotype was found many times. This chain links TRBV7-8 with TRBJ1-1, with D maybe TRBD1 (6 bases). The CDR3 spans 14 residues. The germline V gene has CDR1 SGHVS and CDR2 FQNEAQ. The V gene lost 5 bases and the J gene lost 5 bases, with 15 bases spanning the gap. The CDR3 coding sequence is TGTGCCAGCAGCCTCAGGGGTGGTACGACTGAAGCTTTCTTT. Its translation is CASSLRGGTTEAFF.

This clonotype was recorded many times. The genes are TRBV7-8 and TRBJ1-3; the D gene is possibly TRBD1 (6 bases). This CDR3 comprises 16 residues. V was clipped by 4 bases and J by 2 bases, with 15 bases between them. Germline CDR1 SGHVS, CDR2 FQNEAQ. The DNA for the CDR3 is TGTGCCAGCAGCTGGGGGGGCGGGGGACCTGGAAACACCATATATTTT. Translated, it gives CASSWGGGGPGNTIYF.

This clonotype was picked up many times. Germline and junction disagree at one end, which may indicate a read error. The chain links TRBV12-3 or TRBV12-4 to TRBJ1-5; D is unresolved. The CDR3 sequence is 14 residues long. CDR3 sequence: CTSSSLGLNQPQHF. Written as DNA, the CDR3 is TGTACCAGCAGTTCTCTGGGCCTTAATCAGCCCCAGCATTTT.

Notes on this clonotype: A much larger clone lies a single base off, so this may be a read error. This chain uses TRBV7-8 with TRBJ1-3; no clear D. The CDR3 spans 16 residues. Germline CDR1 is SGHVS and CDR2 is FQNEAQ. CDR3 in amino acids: CASSLLYVSSGNTTYF. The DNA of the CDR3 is TGTGCCAGCAGCTTACTGTACGTAAGCTCTGGAAACACCACATATTTT.

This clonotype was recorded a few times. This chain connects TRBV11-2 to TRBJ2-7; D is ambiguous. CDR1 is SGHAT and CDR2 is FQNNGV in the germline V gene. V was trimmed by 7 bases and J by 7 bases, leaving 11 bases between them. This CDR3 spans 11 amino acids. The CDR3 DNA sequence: TGTGCCAGCACCCCGGACCGGGAGCAGTACTTC. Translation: CASTPDREQYF.

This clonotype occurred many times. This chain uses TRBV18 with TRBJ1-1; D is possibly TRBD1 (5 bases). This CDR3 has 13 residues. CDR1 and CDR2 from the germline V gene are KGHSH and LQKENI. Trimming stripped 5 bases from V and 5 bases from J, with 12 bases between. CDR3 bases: TGTGCCAGCTCAGACTGGGAGGGGACTGAAGCTTTCTTT. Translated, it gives CASSDWEGTEAFF.

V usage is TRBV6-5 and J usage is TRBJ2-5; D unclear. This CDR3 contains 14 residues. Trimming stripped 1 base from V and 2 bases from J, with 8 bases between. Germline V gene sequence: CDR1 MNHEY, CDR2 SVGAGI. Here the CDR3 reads CASSYWQIQETQYF. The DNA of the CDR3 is TGTGCCAGCAGTTACTGGCAGATACAAGAGACCCAGTACTTC.

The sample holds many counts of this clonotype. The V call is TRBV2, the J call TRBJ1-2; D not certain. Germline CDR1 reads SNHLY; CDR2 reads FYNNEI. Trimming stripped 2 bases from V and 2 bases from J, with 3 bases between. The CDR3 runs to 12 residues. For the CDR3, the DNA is TGTGCCAGCAGTGAAAACAACTATGGCTACACCTTC. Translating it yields CASSENNYGYTF.

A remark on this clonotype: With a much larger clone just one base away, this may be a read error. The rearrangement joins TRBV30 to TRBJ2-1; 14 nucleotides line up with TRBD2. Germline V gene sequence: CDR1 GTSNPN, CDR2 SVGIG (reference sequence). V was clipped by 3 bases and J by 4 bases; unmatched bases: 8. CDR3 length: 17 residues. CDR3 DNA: TGTGCCTGGAGCGGTCTACGACTAGCGGGAGGGTACAATGAGCAGTTCTTC. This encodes CAWSGLRLAGGYNEQFF.